Below are 10 T cell receptor beta chains sequenced from a single sample in a study of spatial heterogeneity in lung cancer. Indicated time point: blood at routine non-recurrence follow-up after resection. Frozen PBMC, nontumor lung or tumor provided whole RNA, which was sequenced unsorted. TCRdb passed the 5' RACE reads through MiXCR, listing each CDR3 protein once. The sample records roughly 120,000 distinct CDR3 sequences, 12% being singletons. Here the sequenced sample was PBMCs, taken at follow-up. All receptors come from a male donor with early-stage non-small cell lung cancer.

This clonotype was recorded many times. V and J are TRBV6-1 and TRBJ2-7, with 8 bases identical to TRBD1. The V gene end was trimmed by 8 bases and the J gene end by 5 bases; junction bases not matched to a gene: 14. The V gene's germline CDR1 is MNHNS and CDR2 SASEGT. The CDR3 totals 15 residues. The CDR3 DNA reads TGTGCCAGCGCTGACGGTTCGACAGGGGCCAACGAGCAGTACTTC. Translation gives CASADGSTGANEQYF.

There are a few counts of this clonotype. The chain carries TRBV9 and TRBJ2-7; D is possibly TRBD2 (5 bases). Per the germline V gene, CDR1 is SGDLS and CDR2 is YYNGEE. CDR3 length equals 14 residues. Trimming removed 0 bases at V and 1 base at J, with 8 bases between. CDR3 amino acids: CASSVEPGSYEQYF. For the CDR3, the DNA is TGTGCCAGCAGCGTAGAGCCGGGGTCCTACGAGCAGTACTTC. Using reference TRBV9 and TRBJ2-7 for the parts outside the CDR3, the full variable domain is DSGVTQTPKHLITATGQRVTLRCSPRSGDLSVYWYQQSLDQGLQFLIQYYNGEERAKGNILERFSAQQFPDLHSELNLSSLELGDSALYFCASSVEPGSYEQYFGPGTRLTVT.

V usage is TRBV5-1 and J usage is TRBJ2-5; D call uncertain. The CDR3 contains 14 residues. V shed 0 bases and J shed 2 bases, with 8 bases lying between them. CDR1 is SGHRS, CDR2 YFSETQ, per germline. CDR3 coding DNA: TGCGCCAGCAGCTTGGGGCTACCACAAGAGACCCAGTACTTC. Its translation is CASSLGLPQETQYF.

This sequence joins TRBV6-5 and TRBJ2-7; D is possibly TRBD1 or TRBD2 (6 bases each). Per germline, CDR1 MNHEY and CDR2 SVGAGI. The CDR3 is 15 residues long. V lost 5 bases and J 2 bases, leaving 16 bases between the germline ends. CDR3 sequence: CASSGGTFIPYEQYF. The DNA for the CDR3 is TGTGCCAGCAGTGGGGGGACATTCATCCCCTACGAGCAGTACTTC.

This clonotype was picked up a small number of times. This rearrangement joins TRBV14 to TRBJ1-1; D unclear. Germline CDR1 and CDR2: SGHDN and FVKESK. Trimming removed 4 bases from V and 1 base from J, with 10 bases in between. There are 14 residues in the CDR3. CDR3 in DNA: TGTGCCAGCAGCCTAAAGACAAAGAACACTGAAGCTTTCTTT. This gives the protein CASSLKTKNTEAFF.

In this sample, this clonotype turned up a few times. The CDR3: CASSVLRASGGYNEQFF. As DNA, the CDR3 is TGTGCCAGCAGCGTATTGAGGGCTAGCGGGGGCTACAATGAGCAGTTCTTC. This chain connects TRBV9 to TRBJ2-1, with 10 bases aligning to TRBD2. The germline gives CDR1 SGDLS, CDR2 YYNGEE. J lost 3 bases, V lost 1 base, and 7 bases had no gene match. The CDR3 spans 17 residues.

V and J are TRBV20-1 and TRBJ2-3; 7 bases are shared with TRBD1. From germline, CDR1 is DFQATT and CDR2 SNEGSKA (reference sequence). The CDR3 extends over 15 amino acids. V gave up 2 bases and J gave up 6 bases; unmatched junction bases: 11. The CDR3 region is CSARTGQKNPDTQYF. CDR3 bases: TGCAGTGCTAGAACGGGACAGAAAAACCCCGATACGCAGTATTTT.

This clonotype was counted ten times or more. CDR3 nucleotide sequence: TGCGCCAGCAGCCAATCCGACTTGAACAATCAGCCCCAGCATTTT. This sequence encodes CASSQSDLNNQPQHF. The chain links TRBV4-1 to TRBJ1-5; D is unresolved. The CDR3 has 15 amino acids. Looked up from germline, CDR1 is MGHRA and CDR2 is YSYEKL. V was cut by 2 bases and J by 3 bases, with 11 bases left in between.

This clonotype was picked up a small number of times. This rearrangement joins TRBV9 to TRBJ1-2, with a weak D call TRBD1 (6 bases). Per the germline V gene, CDR1 is SGDLS and CDR2 is YYNGEE. This CDR3 has 16 amino acids. V was cut by 4 bases and J by 0 bases, with 16 bases left in between. CDR3 region: CASSSVGRGANYGYTF. Here the CDR3 DNA reads TGTGCCAGCAGCTCCGTGGGCAGGGGAGCTAACTATGGCTACACCTTC.

This clonotype showed up many times. The chain couples TRBV6-5 to TRBJ1-6, with D possibly being TRBD1 (5 bases). The germline V and J ends were trimmed by 4 bases and 8 bases, with 12 bases remaining between them. Germline-derived CDR1 and CDR2 are MNHEY and SVGAGI. The CDR3 contains 14 residues. The CDR3 reads CASSLRGVDSPLHF. The CDR3 DNA reads as TGTGCCAGCAGTTTGAGGGGCGTGGATTCACCCCTCCACTTT.